This passage covers 25 T cell receptor beta chains from one sample sequenced in a study of response to subunit inactivated influenza vaccine. TCRdb recomputed calls from the RT-PCR reads with MiXCR, one row per CDR3 protein. The sample has roughly 290,000 distinct CDR3 sequences; 20% to 25% are singletons. Sequences were derived from PBMCs from blood, sampled around 22 months after vaccination. The origin of the receptors is a man aged 50-75 years who received an inactivated influenza vaccine.

This clonotype was counted ten times or more. The chain couples TRBV7-2 to TRBJ1-1; TRBD1 might be the D (6 bases). Germline V gene sequence: CDR1 SGHTA, CDR2 FQGNSA. The CDR3 extends over 13 amino acids. Trimming took 5 bases from V and 6 from J, leaving 13 bases between them. CDR3 DNA sequence: TGTGCCAGCAGCCCTGGGACATCCCCTGAAGCTTTCTTT. This codes for CASSPGTSPEAFF.

A few counts support this clonotype. V is TRBV4-2 and J is TRBJ2-5; 8 bases are a match to TRBD2. Looked up from germline, CDR1 is LGHNA and CDR2 is YNFKEQ. The junction had 6 bases not matched to a gene; V was cut back by 1 base and J by 2 bases. CDR3 length equals 16 residues. The CDR3, as DNA: TGTGCCAGCAGCCAAGGCATGGCTAGCGGGCAAGAGACCCAGTACTTC. Translated: CASSQGMASGQETQYF.

This clonotype occurred many times. The rearrangement uses TRBV7-8 and TRBJ1-5; TRBD1 matches 7 bases. The CDR3 contains 14 residues. The germline CDR1 and CDR2 sequences are SGHVS and FQNEAQ. The V segment lost 5 bases and the J segment 1 base; nucleotides outside the gene matches: 2. This chain's CDR3 is CASSQTGSNQPQHF. In DNA form, the CDR3 reads TGTGCCAGCAGCCAGACAGGGAGCAATCAGCCCCAGCATTTT.

J is TRBJ1-6 and V is TRBV6-5; D not resolved. Germline V CDR1 and CDR2: MNHEY, SVGAGI. The ends were cut back, 2 bases at V and 5 bases at J, with 7 bases in the middle. The length of the CDR3 is 14 residues. The CDR3 is CASSYRANNSPLHF. The CDR3 coding sequence is TGTGCCAGCAGTTACAGGGCCAATAATTCACCCCTCCACTTT.

The chain combines TRBV9 with TRBJ1-2; D is undetermined. The CDR3 runs to 13 residues. Germline assignment: CDR1 SGDLS and CDR2 YYNGEE. V lost 0 bases and J 3 bases, leaving 6 bases between the germline ends. In DNA form, the CDR3 reads TGTGCCAGCAGCGTAGCTACGTACTATGGCTACACCTTC. Translated, it gives CASSVATYYGYTF.

There are a few counts of this clonotype. The chain has TRBV7-8 and TRBJ1-5; 10 bases are shared with TRBD1. The length of the CDR3 is 17 residues. J lost 0 bases, V lost 5 bases, and 7 bases had no gene match. The germline V gene has CDR1 SGHVS and CDR2 FQNEAQ. CDR3 sequence: CASSQGDRGISNQPQHF. CDR3 bases: TGTGCCAGCAGCCAAGGGGACAGGGGTATTAGCAATCAGCCCCAGCATTTT.

This rearrangement joins TRBV7-9 to TRBJ2-5; D is unclear. V was clipped by 5 bases and J by 5 bases, with 18 bases between them. Germline CDR1 and CDR2: SEHNR and FQNEAQ (reference sequence). The CDR3 spans 15 residues. The CDR3: CASSARRLGYETQYF. The CDR3 bases are TGTGCCAGCAGCGCCCGAAGGTTGGGTTATGAGACCCAGTACTTC.

The J gene is TRBJ1-5, the V gene TRBV28; D is undetermined. CDR1 is MDHEN and CDR2 is SYDVKM in the germline V gene. The CDR3 length is 15 residues. The V end lost 1 base, the J end lost 1 base, and 8 bases lay between the germline ends. CDR3 DNA: TGTGCCAGCAGTTTATTTGCCTCCAGCAATCAGCCCCAGCATTTT. This gives the protein CASSLFASSNQPQHF.

J is TRBJ2-5 and V is TRBV12-3 or TRBV12-4; D is ambiguous. The V and J ends lost 5 bases and 1 base respectively, with 14 bases between them. The CDR3 sequence is 15 residues long. CDR3 protein: CASSVYIAVQETQYF. The CDR3, as DNA: TGTGCCAGCAGTGTGTATATCGCGGTCCAAGAGACCCAGTACTTC.

This clonotype showed up many times. The genes are TRBV12-3 or TRBV12-4 and TRBJ1-4; D may be TRBD1 (5 bases). The CDR3 runs to 12 residues. Trimming stripped 6 bases from V and 7 bases from J, with 9 bases between. CDR3 amino acids: CASSPQGEKLFF. DNA of the CDR3: TGTGCCAGCAGCCCCCAGGGTGAAAAACTGTTTTTT.

This clonotype has more than one count but fewer than ten. In nucleotides, the CDR3 is TGCGCCAGCAGCCAGGATCGACAGCTCCCTTGGAATTCACCCCTCCACTTT. As protein: CASSQDRQLPWNSPLHF. V gene TRBV4-3 combines with J gene TRBJ1-6, with a weak D call TRBD1 (5 bases). CDR1 and CDR2 from the germline V gene are LGHNA and YSLEER. V gave up 3 bases and J gave up 7 bases, with 19 bases separating them. This CDR3 region has 17 residues.

This clonotype was found a few times. This chain uses TRBV5-1 with TRBJ1-4, with D perhaps TRBD1 (5 bases). Germline lookup yields CDR1 SGHRS and CDR2 YFSETQ. CDR3 length: 16 amino acids. V was clipped by 0 bases and J by 7 bases, with 16 bases between them. DNA of the CDR3: TGCGCCAGCAGCTTGGCCTTGGGGCACGTTGGTGAAAAACTGTTTTTT. As protein: CASSLALGHVGEKLFF.

This clonotype was counted ten times or more. The rearrangement links TRBV15 to TRBJ1-2; D remains unclear. V dropped 0 bases and J dropped 2 bases, with 4 bases sitting between them. Germline CDR1 LNHNV, CDR2 YYDKDF (reference sequence). The CDR3 length is 13 residues. CDR3 amino acids: CATSRENNYGYTF. In nucleotides, the CDR3 is TGTGCCACCAGCAGAGAAAACAACTATGGCTACACCTTC.

The V call is TRBV29-1, the J call TRBJ2-7; 8 bases map to TRBD2. V trimming: 2 bases; J trimming: 3 bases; junction bases outside the gene matches: 9. There are 15 residues in the CDR3. Germline loops: CDR1 SQVTM, CDR2 ANQGSEA. DNA for the CDR3: TGCAGCGTTGAATTGGCCAGCGGGAGATTCTACGAGCAGTACTTC. As protein: CSVELASGRFYEQYF.

V and J are TRBV20-1 and TRBJ1-1; D ambiguous. The ends were cut back, 0 bases at V and 1 base at J, with 9 bases in the middle. The CDR3 covers 14 residues. Germline-derived CDR1 and CDR2 are DFQATT and SNEGSKA (reference sequence). CDR3 loop: CSARDPKRNTEAFF. The CDR3 DNA sequence: TGCAGTGCTAGAGATCCGAAAAGGAACACTGAAGCTTTCTTT.

The chain's CDR3 is CSVSSGGISGANVLTF. The CDR3 nucleotides are TGCAGCGTGTCATCAGGGGGGATTTCTGGGGCCAACGTCCTGACTTTC. This sequence joins TRBV29-1 and TRBJ2-6; possible D gene TRBD1, 7 bases. Trimming cost V 6 bases and J 1 base, with 16 bases left between them. In germline, CDR1 is SQVTM, CDR2 ANQGSEA. This CDR3 has 16 amino acids.

The gene calls are TRBV29-1 and TRBJ2-2, with a tentative D call TRBD2 (5 bases). Trimming left V 7 bases short and J 2 bases short, with 14 bases between. CDR3 length: 14 amino acids. CDR1 and CDR2 (germline): SQVTM, ANQGSEA. The CDR3 loop is CSARLHGNTGELFF. The CDR3 coding sequence is TGCAGCGCTCGACTACACGGAAACACCGGGGAGCTGTTTTTT.

The V gene is TRBV7-2, the J gene TRBJ1-1; no definite D call. V was clipped by 0 bases and J by 2 bases, with 13 bases between them. CDR1 is SGHTA, CDR2 FQGNSA, per germline. This CDR3 is 16 amino acids long. The CDR3 DNA follows: TGTGCCAGCAGCTTAGCGCTTGGGCGGATAAACACTGAAGCTTTCTTT. Amino acid sequence: CASSLALGRINTEAFF.

The chain is built from TRBV25-1 and TRBJ2-7, with 7 bases aligning to TRBD1. Looked up from germline, CDR1 is MGHDK and CDR2 is SYGVNS. The J segment lost 4 bases and the V segment lost 3 bases, leaving 3 bases of the junction unmatched. This CDR3 spans 13 amino acids. The CDR3 loop reads CASSDYRGYEQYF. The CDR3 DNA follows: TGTGCCAGCAGTGATTACAGGGGTTACGAGCAGTACTTC.

This clonotype was picked up many times. The chain combines TRBV7-2 with TRBJ1-5; D is unresolved. This CDR3 spans 13 amino acids. CDR1 and CDR2 from the germline V gene are SGHTA and FQGNSA. The V end was cut by 4 bases, the J end by 3 bases, with 7 bases between. The DNA for the CDR3 is TGTGCCAGCAGCTCCTCCTCCAATCAGCCCCAGCATTTT. It yields the protein CASSSSSNQPQHF.

This clonotype was seen a single time. This sequence joins TRBV20-1 and TRBJ2-3; 8 bases are shared with TRBD2. The CDR3 runs to 15 residues. Germline assignment: CDR1 DFQATT and CDR2 SNEGSKA (reference sequence). The J segment lost 5 bases and the V segment lost 3 bases, leaving 10 bases of the junction unmatched. CDR3 sequence (DNA): TGCAGTGCTAGCCCAGGGACTAGTATTGAAGATACGCAGTATTTT. As protein: CSASPGTSIEDTQYF.

The chain has TRBV29-1 and TRBJ2-5, with unresolved D. Deletions cut 4 bases from V and 1 base from J, with 13 bases between. The length of the CDR3 is 14 residues. Germline CDR1 and CDR2: SQVTM and ANQGSEA. Here the CDR3 DNA reads TGCAGCGTTGGAATGGTGACCGCCCAAGAGACCCAGTACTTC. Amino acid sequence: CSVGMVTAQETQYF. Full variable domain (remainder filled in from reference TRBV29-1 and TRBJ2-5): SAVISQKPSRDICQRGTSLTIQCQVDSQVTMMFWYRQQPGQSLTLIATANQGSEATYESGFVIDKFPISRPNLTFSTLTVSNMSPEDSSIYLCSVGMVTAQETQYFGPGTRLLVL.

This clonotype was detected only a few times. The rearrangement joins TRBV15 to TRBJ2-7, with 9 bases that match TRBD2. The CDR3 is 15 residues long. Germline CDR1 is LNHNV and CDR2 is YYDKDF (reference sequence). Trimming at V came to 8 bases and at J to 4 bases, leaving 12 bases not matched to a gene. The CDR3 here is CATGPVASGIYEQYF. The CDR3, as DNA: TGTGCCACCGGCCCCGTGGCTAGCGGGATATACGAGCAGTACTTC.

The chain is built from TRBV6-4 and TRBJ2-3; D gene unclear. The germline V and J ends were trimmed by 2 bases and 10 bases, with 13 bases remaining between them. Germline V gene sequence: CDR1 MRHNA, CDR2 SNTAGT. The CDR3 is 13 amino acids. Written as DNA, the CDR3 is TGTGCCAGCAGTGACGGGGTGGGTTTGGCGCAGTATTTT. Translating gives CASSDGVGLAQYF.

In its sample, this clonotype was seen a few times. The chain recombines TRBV4-1 with TRBJ2-1, with 7 bases matching TRBD2. This CDR3 contains 17 residues. Germline CDR1 and CDR2: MGHRA and YSYEKL. The J segment lost 0 bases and the V segment lost 4 bases, leaving 9 bases of the junction unmatched. In DNA, the CDR3 is TGCGCCAGCAGCCGCTACGCGAGCGGGAACTCCTACAATGAGCAGTTCTTC. Protein product: CASSRYASGNSYNEQFF.